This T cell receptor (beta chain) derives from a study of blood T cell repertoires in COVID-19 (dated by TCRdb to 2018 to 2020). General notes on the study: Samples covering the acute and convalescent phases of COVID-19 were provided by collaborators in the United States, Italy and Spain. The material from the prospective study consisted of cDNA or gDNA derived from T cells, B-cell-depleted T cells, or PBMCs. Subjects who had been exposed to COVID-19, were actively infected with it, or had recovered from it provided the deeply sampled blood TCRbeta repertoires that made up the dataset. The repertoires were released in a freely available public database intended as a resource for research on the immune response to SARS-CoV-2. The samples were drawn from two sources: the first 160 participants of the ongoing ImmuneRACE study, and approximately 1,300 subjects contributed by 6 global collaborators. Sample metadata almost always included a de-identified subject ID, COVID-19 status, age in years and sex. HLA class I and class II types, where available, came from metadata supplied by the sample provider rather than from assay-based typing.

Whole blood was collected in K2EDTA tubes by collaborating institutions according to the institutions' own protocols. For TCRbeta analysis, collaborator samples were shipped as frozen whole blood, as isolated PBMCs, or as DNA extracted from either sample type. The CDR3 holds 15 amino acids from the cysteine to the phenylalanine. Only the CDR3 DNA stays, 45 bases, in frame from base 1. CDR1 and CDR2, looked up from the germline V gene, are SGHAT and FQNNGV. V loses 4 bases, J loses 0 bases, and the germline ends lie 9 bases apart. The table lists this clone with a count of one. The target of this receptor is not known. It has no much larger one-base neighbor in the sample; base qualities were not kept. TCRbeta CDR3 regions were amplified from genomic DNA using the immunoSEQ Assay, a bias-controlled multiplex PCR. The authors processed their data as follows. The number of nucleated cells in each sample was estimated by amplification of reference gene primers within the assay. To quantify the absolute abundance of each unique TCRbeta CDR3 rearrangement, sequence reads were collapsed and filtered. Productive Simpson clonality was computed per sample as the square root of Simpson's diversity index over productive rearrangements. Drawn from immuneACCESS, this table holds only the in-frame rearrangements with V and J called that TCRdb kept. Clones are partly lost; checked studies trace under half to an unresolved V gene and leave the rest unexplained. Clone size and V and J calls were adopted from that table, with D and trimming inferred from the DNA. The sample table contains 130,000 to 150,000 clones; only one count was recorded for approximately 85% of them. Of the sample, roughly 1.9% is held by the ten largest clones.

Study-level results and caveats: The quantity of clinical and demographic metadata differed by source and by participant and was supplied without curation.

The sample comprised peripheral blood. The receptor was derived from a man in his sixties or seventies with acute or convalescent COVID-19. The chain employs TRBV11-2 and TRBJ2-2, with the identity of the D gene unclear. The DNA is TGTGCCAGCAGCTCTGCCGGGTCGAACACCGGGGAGCTGTTTTTT. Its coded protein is CASSSAGSNTGELFF.